This T cell receptor beta chain stems from a study of blood T cell repertoires in COVID-19. Overall study context: T cells, B-cell-depleted T cells, or PBMCs supplied cDNA or gDNA.

The CDR3 covers 12 residues. The germline V gene encodes CDR1 LNHDA and CDR2 SQIVND (reference sequence). The V segment lost 6 bases and the J segment 6 bases; nucleotides outside the gene matches: 0. Produced via immunoSEQ multiplex PCR; TCRdb's table is partial and in-frame only. The table shows roughly 130,000 clones, with about nine tenths occurring only once. This rearrangement joins TRBV19 to TRBJ1-5; 9 nucleotides align to TRBD1. Material for sequencing was peripheral blood. The source of this sequence is a man aged 50 to 60 with active COVID-19. CDR3 in amino acids: CASRQGAQPQHF. The CDR3 DNA follows: TGTGCCAGTAGACAGGGGGCTCAGCCCCAGCATTTT. The full variable domain, rest sourced from reference TRBV19 and TRBJ1-5, is DGGITQSPKYLFRKEGQNVTLSCEQNLNHDAMYWYRQDPGQGLRLIYYSQIVNDFQKGDIAEGYSVSREKKESFPLTVTSAQKNPTAFYLCASRQGAQPQHFGDGTRLSIL.